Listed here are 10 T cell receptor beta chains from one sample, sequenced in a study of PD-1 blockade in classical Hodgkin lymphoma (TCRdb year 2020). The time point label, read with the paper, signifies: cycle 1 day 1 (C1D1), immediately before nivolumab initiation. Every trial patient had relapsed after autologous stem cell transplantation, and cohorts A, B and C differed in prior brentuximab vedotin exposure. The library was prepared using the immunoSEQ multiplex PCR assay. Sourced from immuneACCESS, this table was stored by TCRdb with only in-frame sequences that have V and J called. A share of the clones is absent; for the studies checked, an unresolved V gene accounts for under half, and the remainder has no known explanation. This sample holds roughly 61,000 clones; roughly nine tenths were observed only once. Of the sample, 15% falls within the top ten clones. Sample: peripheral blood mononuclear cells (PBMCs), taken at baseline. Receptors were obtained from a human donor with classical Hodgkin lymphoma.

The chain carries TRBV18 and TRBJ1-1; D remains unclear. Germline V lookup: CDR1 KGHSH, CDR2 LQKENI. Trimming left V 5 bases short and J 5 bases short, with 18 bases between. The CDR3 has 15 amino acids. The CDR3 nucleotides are TGTGCCAGCTCAACTAAGGACGCCGGAGGGACTGAAGCTTTCTTT. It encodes CASSTKDAGGTEAFF. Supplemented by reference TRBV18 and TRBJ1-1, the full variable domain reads NAGVMQNPRHLVRRRGQEARLRCSPMKGHSHVYWYRQLPEEGLKFMVYLQKENIIDESGMPKERFSAEFPKEGPSILRIQQVVRGDSAAYFCASSTKDAGGTEAFFGQGTRLTVV.

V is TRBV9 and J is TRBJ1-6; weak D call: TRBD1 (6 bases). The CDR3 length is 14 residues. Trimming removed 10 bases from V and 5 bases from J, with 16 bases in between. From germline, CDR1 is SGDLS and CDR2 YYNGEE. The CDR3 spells CASKQGSDNSPLHF. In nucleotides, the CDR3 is TGTGCCTCTAAACAGGGTTCCGATAATTCACCCCTCCACTTT. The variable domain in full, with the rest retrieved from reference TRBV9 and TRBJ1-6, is DSGVTQTPKHLITATGQRVTLRCSPRSGDLSVYWYQQSLDQGLQFLIQYYNGEERAKGNILERFSAQQFPDLHSELNLSSLELGDSALYFCASKQGSDNSPLHFGNGTRLTVT.

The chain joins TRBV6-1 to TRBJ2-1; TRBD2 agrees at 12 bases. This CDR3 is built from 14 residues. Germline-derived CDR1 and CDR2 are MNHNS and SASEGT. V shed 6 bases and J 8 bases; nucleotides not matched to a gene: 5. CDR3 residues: CASREGLAGYEQFF. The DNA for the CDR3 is TGTGCCAGCAGGGAGGGACTAGCGGGCTATGAGCAGTTCTTC.

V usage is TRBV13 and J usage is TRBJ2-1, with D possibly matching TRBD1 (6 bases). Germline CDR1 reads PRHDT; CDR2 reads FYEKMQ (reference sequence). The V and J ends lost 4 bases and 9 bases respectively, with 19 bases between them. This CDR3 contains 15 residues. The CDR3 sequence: CASSWGRSGSREQFF. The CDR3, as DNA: TGTGCCAGCAGCTGGGGGCGGTCGGGGTCCCGTGAGCAGTTCTTC.

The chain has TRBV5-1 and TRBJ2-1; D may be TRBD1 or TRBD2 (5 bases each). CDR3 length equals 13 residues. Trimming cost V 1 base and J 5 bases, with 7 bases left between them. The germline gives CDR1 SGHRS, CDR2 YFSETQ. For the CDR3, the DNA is TGCGCCAGCAGCTTGCAGGGAGACAATGAGCAGTTCTTC. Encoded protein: CASSLQGDNEQFF.

CDR3 DNA: TGTGCCAGCAGCTCACAGGGGCCTAACTATGGCTACACCTTC. Amino acids: CASSSQGPNYGYTF. The chain employs TRBV6-5 and TRBJ1-2; 7 bases line up with TRBD1. The CDR3 has 14 amino acids. Losses at the gene ends were 6 bases for V and 0 bases for J; bases not matched to a gene: 4. The V gene's germline CDR1 is MNHEY and CDR2 SVGAGI.

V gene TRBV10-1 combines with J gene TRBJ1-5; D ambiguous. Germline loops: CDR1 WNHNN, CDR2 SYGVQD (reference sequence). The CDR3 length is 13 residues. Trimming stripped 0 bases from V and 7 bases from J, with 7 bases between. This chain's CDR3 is CASSESTRQPQHF. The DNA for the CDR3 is TGCGCCAGCAGTGAGTCGACTCGGCAGCCCCAGCATTTT.

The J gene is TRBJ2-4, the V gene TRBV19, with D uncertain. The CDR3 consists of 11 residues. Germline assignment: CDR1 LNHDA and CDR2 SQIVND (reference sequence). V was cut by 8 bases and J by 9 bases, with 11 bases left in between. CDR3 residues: CASDGSGIQYF. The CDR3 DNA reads TGTGCCAGTGACGGGTCGGGCATTCAGTACTTC.

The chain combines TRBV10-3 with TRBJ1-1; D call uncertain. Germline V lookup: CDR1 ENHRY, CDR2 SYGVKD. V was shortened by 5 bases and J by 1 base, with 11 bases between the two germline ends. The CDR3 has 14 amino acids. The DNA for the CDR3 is TGTGCCATCAGTTCGGACGGGCCGAACACTGAAGCTTTCTTT. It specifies CAISSDGPNTEAFF.

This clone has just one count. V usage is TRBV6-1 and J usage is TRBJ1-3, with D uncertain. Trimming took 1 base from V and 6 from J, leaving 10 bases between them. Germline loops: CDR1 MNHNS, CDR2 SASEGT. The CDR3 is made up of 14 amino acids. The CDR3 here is CASSEGQTQNTIYF. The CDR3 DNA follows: TGTGCCAGCAGTGAAGGCCAGACCCAAAACACCATATATTTT.